This T cell receptor (beta chain) is from a study of post-analysis software for immune sequencing data. Study in general: Disease trajectories encompassed relapsing-remitting, secondary progressive and progressive-relapsing multiple sclerosis. Whole-study findings and limits: When the samples were clustered directly with F measure, those that had been prepared in the same batch showed strong co-clustering. When compared against controls, multiple sclerosis patients showed significantly lower normalized Chao1 diversity. There were roughly five TRBV segments more frequent in patients than controls, and TRBV5-6, TRBV5-1 and TRBV20-1 were among them.

Concerning this clonotype itself: The antigen is unknown.

The V gene's germline CDR1 is SNHLY and CDR2 FYNNEI. CDR3 length equals 16 residues. Trimming took 6 bases from V and 3 from J, leaving 19 bases between them. TCR beta cDNA libraries included unique molecular identifiers. Input populations of about 0.95 to 11 million T cells gave rise to approximately 500,000 cDNA molecules. One entry per CDR3 protein results from TCRdb running MiXCR on the PCR reads. Of hundreds of thousands of distinct CDR3 sequences in the sample, approximately 50% were seen once. V gene TRBV2 combines with J gene TRBJ2-3; D gene uncertain. The specimen was blood. The sequence came from a girl under 18 with multiple sclerosis. The CDR3 DNA reads TGTGCCAGCAGGCAAGTCCGGGCCATAGGGACAGATACGCAGTATTTT. It codes for CASRQVRAIGTDTQYF.